This T cell receptor (beta chain) was identified in a study of T cells in Graves' hyperthyroidism and ophthalmopathy. The germline CDR1 and CDR2 sequences are MDHEN and SYDVKM. V lost 6 bases to trimming and J lost 5 bases; unmatched junction nucleotides: 11. This CDR3 spans 15 amino acids. This clonotype has ten or more counts. Its antigen is unidentified. Points from the study as a whole: Ophthalmopathy and stable hyperthyroidism were separated by a 13 V-J model.

From RNA transcripts, TCR beta CDR3 regions were amplified. The TCR CDR3 was amplified in a first-round RT-PCR using the HTBI primer set. TCRdb fed the multiplex PCR reads into MiXCR, producing one record per CDR3 protein. The sample gives approximately 600,000 distinct CDR3 sequences, less than 25% of which show up once; under 35% is in the top ten. Clinical symptoms, serum thyroxine and TRAb, thyroid ultrasound and orbital computed tomography were used for the diagnoses. The specimen was blood. The source of this sequence is a man aged 30 to 45 with Graves' ophthalmopathy. J is TRBJ2-5 and V is TRBV28, with 8 bases that match TRBD1. CDR3 DNA: TGTGCCAGCAGGTCTCCGCAGGGGGCACAGGAGACCCAGTACTTC. It yields the protein CASRSPQGAQETQYF.